Listed below are T cell receptor beta chains from one sample, sequenced in a study of T cells in localized non-small cell lung cancer. TCRdb's table, derived via immunoSEQ multiplex PCR, lists solely in-frame clones and lacks some. The table records roughly 1,000 clones, around 26% of them present only once. Sample: normal lung tissue next to the tumor, taken before any cancer treatment. The receptors originated from a woman aged 40-75 years with stage III lung adenocarcinoma. The CDR3 runs from the conserved cysteine through the conserved F or W. The order of the fields is CDR3 length, J gene, clone size, D gene, V gene, CDR3 protein, CDR3 DNA. D genes are given only for firm matches. The size of a clone is reported for some rows only, either as once, few or many, or as a class for expanded clones.

16 | TRBJ1-5 | few | . | TRBV11-3 | CASSLGGRAMGQPQHF | TGTGCCAGCAGCTTAGGGGGAAGGGCGATGGGACAGCCCCAGCATTTT
16 | TRBJ1-2 | medium-sized | . | TRBV6-8 | CASSASRPPRLYGYTF | TGTGCCAGCAGTGCCTCCCGCCCCCCCCGACTCTATGGCTACACCTTC
13 | TRBJ2-3 | . | . | TRBV6-8 | CASTRDPTDTQYF | TGTGCCAGCACCCGGGACCCCACAGATACGCAGTATTTT
15 | TRBJ1-5 | few | TRBD1 | TRBV30 | CAWSSDRGGNQPQHF | TGTGCCTGGAGCTCGGACAGGGGTGGCAATCAGCCCCAGCATTTT
16 | TRBJ1-1 | . | TRBD1 | TRBV18 | CASSSRNRGPNTEAFF | TGTGCCAGCTCATCCCGGAACAGGGGGCCGAACACTGAAGCTTTCTTT
15 | TRBJ2-7 | . | . | TRBV18 | CASSSRVPGTYEQYF | TGTGCCAGCTCATCAAGGGTCCCGGGTACCTACGAGCAGTACTTC
16 | TRBJ2-1 | few | TRBD2 | TRBV11-3 | CASSLELASSYNEQFF | TGTGCCAGCAGCTTGGAACTAGCGAGCTCCTACAATGAGCAGTTCTTC
15 | TRBJ1-2 | few | . | TRBV4-1 | CASSQERTANYGYTF | TGCGCCAGCAGCCAAGAGAGAACGGCTAACTATGGCTACACCTTC
16 | TRBJ2-1 | large | TRBD2 | TRBV11-3 | CASSTGLSSSYNEQFF | TGTGCCAGCAGCACGGGACTATCGAGCTCCTACAATGAGCAGTTCTTC
15 | TRBJ2-2 | large | . | TRBV11-3 | CASSAGTFETGELFF | TGTGCCAGCAGCGCTGGGACATTTGAGACCGGGGAGCTGTTTTTT
14 | TRBJ1-1 | large | . | TRBV15 | CATSRDGGNTEAFF | TGTGCCACCAGCAGAGATGGAGGGAACACTGAAGCTTTCTTT
13 | TRBJ2-1 | few | . | TRBV19 | CASSIIIGGEQFF | TGTGCCAGTAGTATCATAATCGGGGGTGAGCAGTTCTTC
12 | TRBJ2-3 | . | . | TRBV30 | CAWNTGIDTQYF | TGTGCCTGGAATACAGGGATTGATACGCAGTATTTT
13 | TRBJ2-2 | few | TRBD2 | TRBV9 | CASSTSGSGELFF | TGTGCCAGCAGCACTAGCGGGAGCGGGGAGCTGTTTTTT